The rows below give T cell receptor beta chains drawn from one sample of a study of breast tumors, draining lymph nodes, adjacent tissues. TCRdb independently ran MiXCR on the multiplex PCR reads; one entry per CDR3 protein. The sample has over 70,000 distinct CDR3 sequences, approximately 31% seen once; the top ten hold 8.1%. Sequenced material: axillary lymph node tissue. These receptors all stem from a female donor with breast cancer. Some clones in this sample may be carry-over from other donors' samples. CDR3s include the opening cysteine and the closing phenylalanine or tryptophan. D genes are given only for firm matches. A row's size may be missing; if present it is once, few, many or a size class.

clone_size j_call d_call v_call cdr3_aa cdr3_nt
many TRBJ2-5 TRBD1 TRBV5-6 CASSRQGGRAQETQYF TGTGCCAGCAGCCGACAGGGGGGGAGGGCCCAAGAGACCCAGTACTTC
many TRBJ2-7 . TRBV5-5 CASSPRLGSYEQYF TGTGCCAGCAGCCCCCGTCTCGGATCCTACGAGCAGTACTTC
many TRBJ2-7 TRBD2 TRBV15 CATSSSRGSSYEQYF TGTGCCACCAGCAGCTCTCGCGGGAGCTCCTACGAGCAGTACTTC
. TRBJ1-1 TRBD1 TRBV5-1 CASSWGTGGRTEAFF TGCGCCAGCAGCTGGGGGACAGGGGGCAGGACTGAAGCTTTCTTT
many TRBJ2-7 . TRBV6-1 CASSEAGISYEQYF TGTGCCAGCAGTGAAGCAGGGATCTCCTACGAGCAGTACTTC
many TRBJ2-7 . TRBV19 CASGLVSGSSYEQYF TGTGCCAGTGGGCTGGTCTCGGGGAGTTCCTACGAGCAGTACTTC
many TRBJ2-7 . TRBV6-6 CASADPHNSYEQYF TGTGCCAGCGCGGACCCTCATAATTCCTACGAGCAGTACTTC
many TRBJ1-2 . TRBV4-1 CASSQVPRRDGLGGYTF TGCGCCAGCAGCCAAGTGCCTCGGAGGGATGGCCTCGGTGGCTACACCTTC
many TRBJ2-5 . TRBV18 CASSPFRGGGEETQYF TGTGCCAGCTCACCTTTCAGGGGTGGGGGCGAAGAGACCCAGTACTTC
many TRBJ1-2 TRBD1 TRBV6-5 CASRKGTALYGYTF TGTGCCAGCAGGAAAGGGACAGCTCTCTATGGCTACACCTTC
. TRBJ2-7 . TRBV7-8 CASSLARLRGGPYEQYF TGTGCCAGCAGCTTAGCGCGGTTGCGGGGAGGACCCTACGAGCAGTACTTC
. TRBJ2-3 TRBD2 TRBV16 CASSQLAGEADTQYF TGTGCCAGCAGCCAACTAGCGGGAGAAGCAGATACGCAGTATTTT
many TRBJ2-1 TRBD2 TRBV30 CAFSGRANNEQFF TGTGCCTTTAGCGGGAGGGCCAACAATGAGCAGTTCTTC
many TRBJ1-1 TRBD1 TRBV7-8 CASSPRTGSEAFF TGTGCCAGCAGCCCAAGGACAGGGTCTGAAGCTTTCTTT
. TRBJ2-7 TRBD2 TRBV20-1 CSGGGPKTTSEKTYEQYF TGCAGTGGGGGGGGGCCTAAAACGACTAGCGAGAAAACCTACGAGCAGTACTTC
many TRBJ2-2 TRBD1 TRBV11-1 CASSTGTGDTGELFF TGTGCCAGCAGCACCGGGACAGGGGACACCGGGGAGCTGTTTTTT
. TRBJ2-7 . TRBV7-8 CAGSLGPGSDYEQYF TGTGCCGGCAGCTTAGGTCCAGGGAGCGACTACGAGCAGTACTTC
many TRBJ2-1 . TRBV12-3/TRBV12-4 CASAVFSGYNEQFF TGTGCCAGCGCTGTGTTTTCCGGGTACAATGAGCAGTTCTTC
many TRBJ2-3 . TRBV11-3 CASSQFWGDTQYF TGTGCCAGCAGCCAATTTTGGGGAGATACGCAGTATTTT
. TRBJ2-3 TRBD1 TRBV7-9 CASSWGRGTDTQYF TGTGCCAGCAGCTGGGGCAGGGGGACAGATACGCAGTATTTT
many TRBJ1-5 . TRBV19 CASSIGQGQPQHF TGTGCCAGTAGTATAGGCCAAGGGCAGCCCCAGCATTTT
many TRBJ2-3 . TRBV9 CASSVGQYNEQYF TGTGCCAGCAGCGTTGGACAGTACAATGAGCAGTATTTT
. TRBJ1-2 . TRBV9 CGSHGGGSVIGYTF TGTGGCAGTCATGGTGGAGGGTCCGTAATTGGCTACACCTTC
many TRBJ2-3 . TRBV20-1 CSASRLLGVTDTQYF TGCAGTGCCTCCCGGCTCCTGGGAGTAACAGATACGCAGTATTTT
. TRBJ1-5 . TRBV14 CASSPRHF TGTGCCAGCAGCCCCAGACATTTT
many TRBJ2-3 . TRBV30 CAWSVWGSKADTQYF TGTGCCTGGAGTGTATGGGGGAGCAAGGCAGATACGCAGTATTTT
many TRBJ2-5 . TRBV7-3 CASALEPQGTQYF TGTGCCAGCGCTCTGGAGCCCCAGGGGACCCAGTACTTC
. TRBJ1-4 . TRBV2 CARRTGRNDKLFF TGTGCCCGCAGAACAGGAAGAAATGATAAACTGTTTTTT
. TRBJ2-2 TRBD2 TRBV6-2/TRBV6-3 CASSYLRGGSVSNTGELFF TGTGCCAGCAGTTACCTCCGAGGCGGGAGCGTGTCAAACACCGGGGAGCTGTTTTTT
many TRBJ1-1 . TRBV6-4 CASKGGRTGPEAFF TGTGCCAGCAAGGGGGGACGCACGGGGCCTGAAGCTTTCTTT
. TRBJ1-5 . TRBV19 CASSGTSGTSSNQPQHF TGTGCCAGTAGTGGGACTAGCGGGACATCGAGCAATCAGCCCCAGCATTTT
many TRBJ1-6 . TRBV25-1 CASSVESSYNSPLHF TGTGCCAGCAGTGTGGAAAGCTCCTATAATTCACCCCTCCACTTT
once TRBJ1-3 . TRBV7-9 CASKQNSGNTTYF TGTGCCAGCAAACAGAACTCTGGGAACACCACATATTTT
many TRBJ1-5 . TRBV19 CASSIEGHTGQPQHF TGTGCCAGTAGTATAGAGGGCCACACGGGTCAGCCCCAGCATTTT
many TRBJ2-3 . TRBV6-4 CASSDQLADTQYF TGTGCCAGCAGTGACCAACTGGCAGATACGCAGTATTTT
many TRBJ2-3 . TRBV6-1 CASSELSDTQYF TGTGCCAGCAGTGAGCTCTCAGATACGCAGTATTTT
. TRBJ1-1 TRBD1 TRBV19 CASSMGTGRLDTEAFF TGTGCCAGTAGTATGGGGACAGGGCGGTTGGACACTGAAGCTTTCTTT
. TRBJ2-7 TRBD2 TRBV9 CASSRTSEKTYEQYF TGTGCCAGCAGCCGGACTAGCGAGAAAACCTACGAGCAGTACTTC
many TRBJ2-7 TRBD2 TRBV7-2 CASFSTSASSYEQYF TGTGCCAGCTTCTCGACTAGCGCGAGCTCCTACGAGCAGTACTTC
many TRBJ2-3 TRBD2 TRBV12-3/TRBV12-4 CASSDIAGRTDTQYF TGTGCCAGCAGCGACATAGCGGGGCGCACAGATACGCAGTATTTT
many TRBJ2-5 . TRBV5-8 CASGWFAAIQETQYF TGTGCCAGCGGGTGGTTTGCGGCCATACAAGAGACCCAGTACTTC
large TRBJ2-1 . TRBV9 CASSVKGFDEQFF TGTGCCAGCAGCGTAAAGGGGTTCGATGAGCAGTTCTTC